The clone carrying this T cell receptor beta chain was found once. V shed 1 base, J shed 1 base, and the junction held 4 bases outside the gene matches. This CDR3 is built from 18 residues. CDR1 SGHDT and CDR2 YYEEEE come from the germline V gene. This entry is derived from a study of blood T cell repertoires in COVID-19. In the study overall: Each recovered donor of Cohort 3 presented with two negative PCRs, clearance, or symptom resolution. PBMCs, B-cell-depleted T cells, or T cells provided the cDNA or gDNA that made up the material.

Authors' analysis steps: Amplifying reference gene primers gave estimates of nucleated cell counts. Data came from immunoSEQ multiplex PCR; TCRdb stores just in-frame clones and leaves some out. The V and J calls and clone size are taken from that table; D and trimming were inferred from the DNA. The data show roughly 210,000 clones, with around 90% seen just once and 7% to 8.5% held by the top ten. Recruitment covered about two dozen US areas and drew participants whose ages spanned roughly 18 to 100 years. This clonotype was sampled from a man aged 30-40 years in a cohort exposed to, infected with or recovered from COVID-19 (not recorded which). The chain links TRBV5-6 to TRBJ2-6, with 11 nucleotides matching TRBD2. Sequencing was done on a sample of PBMCs or T cells enriched from blood (not recorded which). In DNA, the CDR3 is TGTGCCAGCAGCTTGTTACTAGCGGGAGAGTCTGGGGCCAACGTCCTGACTTTC. This translates into CASSLLLAGESGANVLTF.